This T cell receptor beta chain was sequenced during a study of blood T cell repertoires in COVID-19. Study-wide background: Acute-phase and convalescent COVID-19 samples originated in the United States, Italy and Spain. PBMCs, B-cell-depleted T cells, or T cells were the source of the cDNA or gDNA that made up the material.

How the authors handled the data: Amplification with reference gene primers provided the estimates of nucleated cell counts. TCRdb keeps only in-frame clones here, not all; method: immunoSEQ multiplex PCR. V and J calls and clone size come straight from that table; D and trimming were deduced from the DNA. The sample shows tens of thousands of clones, under 90% of them seen only once. Per germline, CDR1 SGHKS and CDR2 YYEKEE (reference sequence). CDR3 length equals 14 residues. With 4 bases clipped from V and 4 bases from J, the junction kept 7 bases outside the gene matches. This sequence was found in a woman aged 60-75 years with acute or convalescent COVID-19. This chain connects TRBV5-5 to TRBJ2-7; the match to TRBD2 covers 8 bases. Input material: peripheral blood. CDR3 in amino acids: CASSPSGLVYEQYF. The CDR3 DNA sequence: TGTGCCAGCAGCCCGTCGGGACTAGTGTACGAGCAGTACTTC.